This entry lists 9 T cell receptor beta chains sequenced from one sample in a study of T cell responses to AZD1222 COVID-19 vaccine. Profiling relied on immunoSEQ multiplex PCR, and the TCRdb table lists in-frame clones only, not all of them. The sample lists roughly 150,000 clones, roughly 84% occurring once. Here the sequenced sample was peripheral blood, taken on day 0 of AZD1222 vaccination. Source of these receptors: an adult in good health.

This clone was recorded a few times. The gene calls are TRBV14 and TRBJ1-3; D possibly corresponds to TRBD1 (5 bases). CDR1 is SGHDN, CDR2 FVKESK, per germline. V lost 0 bases and J 4 bases, leaving 16 bases between the germline ends. The CDR3 is 17 amino acids. The CDR3 protein is CASSQEKGAFWGNTIYF. CDR3 nucleotides: TGTGCCAGCAGCCAAGAAAAAGGGGCCTTCTGGGGAAACACCATATATTTT. Full variable domain (remainder filled in from reference TRBV14 and TRBJ1-3): EAGVTQFPSHSVIEKGQTVTLRCDPISGHDNLYWYRRVMGKEIKFLLHFVKESKQDESGMPNNRFLAERTGGTYSTLKVQPAELEDSGVYFCASSQEKGAFWGNTIYFGEGSWLTVV.

The chain has TRBV5-1 and TRBJ2-6; 10 bases align to TRBD1. Germline V gene data show CDR1 as SGHRS and CDR2 as YFSETQ. Losses at the gene ends were 4 bases for V and 1 base for J; bases not matched to a gene: 2. This CDR3 contains 16 residues. CDR3 loop: CASSGDRGSGANVLTF. The CDR3 coding sequence is TGCGCCAGCAGCGGGGACAGGGGATCTGGGGCCAACGTCCTGACTTTC.

CDR3 nucleotides: TGTGCCAGCAGCCTCTTTCTCCACACAGATACGCAGTATTTT. Translating it yields CASSLFLHTDTQYF. The chain combines TRBV3-1 (or the pseudogene TRBV3-2) with TRBJ2-3; D not certain. CDR3 length equals 14 residues. V lost 4 bases and J lost 2, with 10 bases in between. Germline loops: CDR1 LGHDT, CDR2 YNNKEL (reference sequence).

This clone was observed a few times. This CDR3 reads CASTPTVTEAFF. CDR3 bases: TGCGCCAGCACCCCGACTGTCACTGAAGCTTTCTTT. The chain carries TRBV10-2 and TRBJ1-1, with D uncertain. The length of the CDR3 is 12 residues. V was shortened by 7 bases and J by 4 bases, with 10 bases between the two germline ends. Germline V gene data show CDR1 as WSHSY and CDR2 as SAAADI.

V and J are TRBV28 and TRBJ1-1, with 11 bases aligning to TRBD1. The CDR3 consists of 17 residues. From germline, CDR1 is MDHEN and CDR2 SYDVKM. Losses at the gene ends were 6 bases for V and 0 bases for J; bases not matched to a gene: 9. CDR3 DNA sequence: TGTGCCAGCAGGAGGGACAGGGGGACAACCTTGAACACTGAAGCTTTCTTT. Translation: CASRRDRGTTLNTEAFF. The variable domain in full, completed from reference TRBV28 and TRBJ1-1, reads DVKVTQSSRYLVKRTGEKVFLECVQDMDHENMFWYRQDPGLGLRLIYFSYDVKMKEKGDIPEGYSVSREKKERFSLILESASTNQTSMYLCASRRDRGTTLNTEAFFGQGTRLTVV.

This clone was picked up a small number of times. The chain joins TRBV2 to TRBJ2-7; 7 bases map to TRBD1. The length of the CDR3 is 14 residues. Losses at the gene ends were 7 bases for V and 3 bases for J; bases not matched to a gene: 9. Germline V gene data show CDR1 as SNHLY and CDR2 as FYNNEI. Here the CDR3 DNA reads TGTGCCAGCATTAGGGACAGATCCTTCTACGAGCAGTACTTC. Protein: CASIRDRSFYEQYF.

The gene calls are TRBV5-6 and TRBJ1-1; 10 positions agree with TRBD1. CDR3 length equals 14 residues. V lost 3 bases and J lost 1; bases outside the gene matches: 0. Germline-derived CDR1 and CDR2 are SGHDT and YYEEEE. CDR3 DNA sequence: TGTGCCAGCAGCTGGGACAGGGGGAACACTGAAGCTTTCTTT. Its protein is CASSWDRGNTEAFF. The complete variable domain, with remaining parts taken from reference TRBV5-6 and TRBJ1-1, reads DAGVTQSPTHLIKTRGQQVTLRCSPKSGHDTVSWYQQALGQGPQFIFQYYEEEERQRGNFPDRFSGHQFPNYSSELNVNALLLGDSALYLCASSWDRGNTEAFFGQGTRLTVV.

This clone was seen a handful of times. CDR3 region: CASSIGSFRGVVETQYF. DNA for the CDR3: TGTGCCAGTAGTATAGGTAGTTTCAGGGGAGTGGTGGAGACCCAGTACTTC. This chain joins TRBV19 and TRBJ2-5, with D possibly matching TRBD1 (6 bases). The V end lost 1 base, the J end lost 5 bases, and 20 bases lay between the germline ends. The germline V gene encodes CDR1 LNHDA and CDR2 SQIVND (reference sequence). CDR3 length: 17 residues. The variable domain in full, with the rest retrieved from reference TRBV19 and TRBJ2-5, is DGGITQSPKYLFRKEGQNVTLSCEQNLNHDAMYWYRQDPGQGLRLIYYSQIVNDFQKGDIAEGYSVSREKKESFPLTVTSAQKNPTAFYLCASSIGSFRGVVETQYFGPGTRLLVL.

This clone has only a few counts. J is TRBJ2-7 and V is TRBV9; 7 bases align to TRBD1. The germline V gene encodes CDR1 SGDLS and CDR2 YYNGEE. There are 14 residues in the CDR3. J gave up 3 bases and V 3 bases, and 6 bases lay outside the gene matches. The CDR3 DNA reads TGTGCCAGCAGCGGCAGGGGGTCGGACTACGAGCAGTACTTC. Encoded protein: CASSGRGSDYEQYF. Drawing the rest from reference TRBV9 and TRBJ2-7, the complete variable domain is DSGVTQTPKHLITATGQRVTLRCSPRSGDLSVYWYQQSLDQGLQFLIQYYNGEERAKGNILERFSAQQFPDLHSELNLSSLELGDSALYFCASSGRGSDYEQYFGPGTRLTVT.